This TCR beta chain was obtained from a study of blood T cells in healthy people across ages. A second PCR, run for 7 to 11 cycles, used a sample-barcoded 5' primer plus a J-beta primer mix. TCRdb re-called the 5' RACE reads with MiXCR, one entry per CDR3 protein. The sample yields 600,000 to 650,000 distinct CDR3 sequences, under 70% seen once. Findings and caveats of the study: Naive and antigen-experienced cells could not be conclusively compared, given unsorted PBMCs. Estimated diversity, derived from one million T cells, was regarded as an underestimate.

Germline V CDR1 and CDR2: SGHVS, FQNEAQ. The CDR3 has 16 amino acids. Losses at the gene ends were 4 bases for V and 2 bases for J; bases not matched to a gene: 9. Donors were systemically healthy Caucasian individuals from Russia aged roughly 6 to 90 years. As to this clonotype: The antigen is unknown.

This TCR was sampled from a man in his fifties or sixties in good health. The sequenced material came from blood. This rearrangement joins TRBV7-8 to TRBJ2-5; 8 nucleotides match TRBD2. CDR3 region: CASSSLAGQSQETQYF. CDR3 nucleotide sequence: TGTGCCAGCAGCTCCTTAGCGGGGCAATCTCAAGAGACCCAGTACTTC. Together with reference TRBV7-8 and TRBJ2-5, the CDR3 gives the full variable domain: GAGVSQSPRYKVAKRGQDVALRCDPISGHVSLFWYQQALGQGPEFLTYFQNEAQLDKSGLPSDRFFAERPEGSVSTLKIQRTQQEDSAVYLCASSSLAGQSQETQYFGPGTRLLVL.